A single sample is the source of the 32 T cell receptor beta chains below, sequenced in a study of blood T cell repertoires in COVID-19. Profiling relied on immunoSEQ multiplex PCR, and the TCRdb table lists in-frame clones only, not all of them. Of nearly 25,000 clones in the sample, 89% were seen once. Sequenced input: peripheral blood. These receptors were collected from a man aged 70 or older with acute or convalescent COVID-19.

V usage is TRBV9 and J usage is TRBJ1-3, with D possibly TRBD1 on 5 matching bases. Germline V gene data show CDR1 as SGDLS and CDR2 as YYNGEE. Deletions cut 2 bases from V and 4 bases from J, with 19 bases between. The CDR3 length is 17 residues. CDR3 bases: TGTGCCAGCAGCGTTTCCGGGGGGGAGACCGCGGGAAACACCATATATTTT. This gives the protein CASSVSGGETAGNTIYF.

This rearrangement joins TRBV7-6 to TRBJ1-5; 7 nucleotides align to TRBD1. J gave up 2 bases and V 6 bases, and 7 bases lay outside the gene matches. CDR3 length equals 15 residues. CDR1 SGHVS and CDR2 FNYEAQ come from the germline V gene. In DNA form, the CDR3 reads TGTGCCAGCAGTCAAGGGGGCGCGGGCAATCAGCCCCAGCATTTT. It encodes CASSQGGAGNQPQHF.

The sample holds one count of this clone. The CDR3 loop reads CASSLWGGSSYNEQFF. The CDR3 nucleotides read TGTGCCAGCAGCCTGTGGGGGGGGAGCTCCTACAATGAGCAGTTCTTC. The chain uses TRBV7-2 and TRBJ2-1; 7 bases agree with TRBD2. V lost 5 bases, J lost 0 bases, and 7 bases stayed unmatched. Germline-derived CDR1 and CDR2 are SGHTA and FQGNSA. This CDR3 has 16 residues.

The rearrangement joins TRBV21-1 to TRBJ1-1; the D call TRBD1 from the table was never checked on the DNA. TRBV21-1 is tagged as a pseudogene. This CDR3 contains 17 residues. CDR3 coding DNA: TGTGCCAGCAGCAAATACTTAACAGGGGGCGGTAGGACTGAAGCTTTCTTT. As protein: CASSKYLTGGGRTEAFF.

As DNA, the CDR3 is TGTGCCAGCAGCCCTAAGGAGGGTTTCGCTAACTATGGCTACACCTTC. It translates to CASSPKEGFANYGYTF. The chain has TRBV7-8 and TRBJ1-2; D remains unclear. Germline V gene lookup returns CDR1 SGHVS and CDR2 FQNEAQ. With 5 bases removed from V and 0 bases from J, the gap between germline ends came to 16 bases. CDR3 length: 16 amino acids. The whole variable domain, filled in from reference TRBV7-8 and TRBJ1-2, reads GAGVSQSPRYKVAKRGQDVALRCDPISGHVSLFWYQQALGQGPEFLTYFQNEAQLDKSGLPSDRFFAERPEGSVSTLKIQRTQQEDSAVYLCASSPKEGFANYGYTFGSGTRLTVV.

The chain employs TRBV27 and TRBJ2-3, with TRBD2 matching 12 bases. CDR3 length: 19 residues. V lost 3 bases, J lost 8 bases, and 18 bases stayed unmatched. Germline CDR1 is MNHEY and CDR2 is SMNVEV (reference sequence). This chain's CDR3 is CASSFSSGGALGIRGTQYF. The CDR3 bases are TGTGCCAGCAGTTTTTCTAGCGGGGGGGCCCTCGGTATCCGGGGTACGCAGTATTTT.

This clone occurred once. This chain's CDR3 is CASSLLGTSPHEQYF. CDR3 nucleotide sequence: TGTGCCAGCAGCTTACTGGGGACTAGTCCCCACGAGCAGTACTTC. This sequence joins TRBV7-2 and TRBJ2-7, with TRBD2 matching over 8 bases. Germline CDR1 and CDR2: SGHTA and FQGNSA. Trimming cost V 2 bases and J 5 bases; bases outside gene matches: 8. The CDR3 is made up of 15 amino acids.

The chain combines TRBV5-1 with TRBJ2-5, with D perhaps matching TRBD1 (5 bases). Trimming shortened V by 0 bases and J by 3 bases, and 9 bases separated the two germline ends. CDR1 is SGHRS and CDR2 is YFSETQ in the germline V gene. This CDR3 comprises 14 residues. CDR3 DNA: TGCGCCAGCAGCTTGGTCTCAGGGAAAGAGACCCAGTACTTC. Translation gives CASSLVSGKETQYF.

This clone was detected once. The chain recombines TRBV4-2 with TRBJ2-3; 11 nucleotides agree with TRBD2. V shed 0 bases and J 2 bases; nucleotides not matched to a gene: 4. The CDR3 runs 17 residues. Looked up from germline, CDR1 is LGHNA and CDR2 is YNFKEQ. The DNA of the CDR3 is TGTGCCAGCAGCCAAGATGCTAGCGGGGGGCCCACAGATACGCAGTATTTT. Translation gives CASSQDASGGPTDTQYF.

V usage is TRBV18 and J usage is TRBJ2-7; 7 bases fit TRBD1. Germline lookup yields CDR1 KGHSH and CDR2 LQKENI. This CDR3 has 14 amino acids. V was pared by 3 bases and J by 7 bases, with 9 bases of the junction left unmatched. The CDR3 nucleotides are TGTGCCAGCTCACCTACGGCAGACAGGGAGGAGCAGTACTTC. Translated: CASSPTADREEQYF.

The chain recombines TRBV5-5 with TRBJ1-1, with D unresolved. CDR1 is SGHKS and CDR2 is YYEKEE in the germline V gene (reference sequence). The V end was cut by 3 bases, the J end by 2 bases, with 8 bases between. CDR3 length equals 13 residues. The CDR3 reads CASSSAGNTEAFF. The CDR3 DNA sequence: TGTGCCAGCAGCTCGGCAGGAAACACTGAAGCTTTCTTT.

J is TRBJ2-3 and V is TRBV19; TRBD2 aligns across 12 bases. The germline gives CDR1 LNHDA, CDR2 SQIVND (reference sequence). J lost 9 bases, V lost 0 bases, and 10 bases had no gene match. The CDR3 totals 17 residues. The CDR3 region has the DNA TGTGCCAGTAGTATAGATCGGCTAGCGGGAGGGCCAAGAACGCAGTATTTT. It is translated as CASSIDRLAGGPRTQYF.

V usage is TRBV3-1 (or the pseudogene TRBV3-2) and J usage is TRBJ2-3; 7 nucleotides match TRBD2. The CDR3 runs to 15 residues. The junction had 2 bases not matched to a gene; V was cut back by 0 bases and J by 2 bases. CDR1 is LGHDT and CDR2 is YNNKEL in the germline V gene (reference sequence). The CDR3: CASSQEGLVTDTQYF. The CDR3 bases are TGTGCCAGCAGCCAAGAAGGACTAGTCACAGATACGCAGTATTTT.

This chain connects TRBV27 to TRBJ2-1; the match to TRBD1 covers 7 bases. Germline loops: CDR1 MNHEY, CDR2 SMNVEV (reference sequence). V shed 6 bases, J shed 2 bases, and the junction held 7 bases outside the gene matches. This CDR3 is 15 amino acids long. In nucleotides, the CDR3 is TGTGCCAGCAGAAACGACAGGGAAACCTACAATGAGCAGTTCTTC. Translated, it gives CASRNDRETYNEQFF.

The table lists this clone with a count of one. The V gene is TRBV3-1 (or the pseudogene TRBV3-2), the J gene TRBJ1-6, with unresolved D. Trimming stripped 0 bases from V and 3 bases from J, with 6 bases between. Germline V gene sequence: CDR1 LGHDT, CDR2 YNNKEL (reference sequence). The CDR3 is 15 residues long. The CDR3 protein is CASSQEADYNSPLHF. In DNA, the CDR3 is TGTGCCAGCAGCCAAGAGGCAGACTATAATTCACCCCTCCACTTT.

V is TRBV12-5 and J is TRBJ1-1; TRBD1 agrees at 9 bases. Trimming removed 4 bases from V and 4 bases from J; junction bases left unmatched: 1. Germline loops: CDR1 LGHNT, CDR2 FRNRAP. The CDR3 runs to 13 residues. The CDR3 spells CASGSTGGTEAFF. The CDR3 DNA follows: TGTGCTAGTGGTTCGACAGGGGGCACTGAAGCTTTCTTT.

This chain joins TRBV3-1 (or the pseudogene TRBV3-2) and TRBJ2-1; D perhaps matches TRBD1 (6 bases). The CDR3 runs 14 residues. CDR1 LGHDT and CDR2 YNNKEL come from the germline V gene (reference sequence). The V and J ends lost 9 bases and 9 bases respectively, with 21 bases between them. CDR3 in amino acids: CARTDGQPYVEQFF. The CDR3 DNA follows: TGTGCCAGAACGGACGGACAGCCCTACGTTGAGCAGTTCTTC.

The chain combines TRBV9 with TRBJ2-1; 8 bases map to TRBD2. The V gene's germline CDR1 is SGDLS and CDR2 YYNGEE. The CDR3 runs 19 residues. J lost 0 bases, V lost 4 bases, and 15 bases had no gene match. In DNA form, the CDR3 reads TGTGCCAGCAGCCCGTCGTCAAGTACGGCGGGAGGCTCCTACAATGAGCAGTTCTTC. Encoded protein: CASSPSSSTAGGSYNEQFF.

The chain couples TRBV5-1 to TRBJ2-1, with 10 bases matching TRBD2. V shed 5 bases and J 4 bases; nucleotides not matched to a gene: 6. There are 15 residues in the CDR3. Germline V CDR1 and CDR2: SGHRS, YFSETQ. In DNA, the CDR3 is TGCGCCAGCAGGCAAGCGGGAGGGAATTACAATGAGCAGTTCTTC. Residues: CASRQAGGNYNEQFF. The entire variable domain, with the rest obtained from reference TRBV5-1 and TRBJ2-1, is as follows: KAGVTQTPRYLIKTRGQQVTLSCSPISGHRSVSWYQQTPGQGLQFLFEYFSETQRNKGNFPGRFSGRQFSNSRSEMNVSTLELGDSALYLCASRQAGGNYNEQFFGPGTRLTVL.

Here the CDR3 reads CASSLLLFGQGGYEQYF. The CDR3 DNA reads as TGTGCCAGCAGTTTATTACTTTTCGGACAGGGGGGCTACGAGCAGTACTTC. The chain uses TRBV28 and TRBJ2-7; TRBD1 matches at 10 bases. The germline V gene encodes CDR1 MDHEN and CDR2 SYDVKM. The length of the CDR3 is 17 residues. Trimming removed 1 base from V and 3 bases from J; junction bases left unmatched: 9.

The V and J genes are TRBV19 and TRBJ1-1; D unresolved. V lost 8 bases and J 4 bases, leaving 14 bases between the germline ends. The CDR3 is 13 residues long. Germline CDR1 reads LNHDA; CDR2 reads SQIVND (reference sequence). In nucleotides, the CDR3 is TGTGCCAGTTCGCTCCGGGTCGGCACTGAAGCTTTCTTT. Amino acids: CASSLRVGTEAFF.

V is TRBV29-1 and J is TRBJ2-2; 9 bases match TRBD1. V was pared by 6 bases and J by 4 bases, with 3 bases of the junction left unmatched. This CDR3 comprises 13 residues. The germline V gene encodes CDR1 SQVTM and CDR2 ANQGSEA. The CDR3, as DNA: TGCAGCGTAGGACAGGGGTTCACCGGGGAGCTGTTTTTT. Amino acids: CSVGQGFTGELFF.

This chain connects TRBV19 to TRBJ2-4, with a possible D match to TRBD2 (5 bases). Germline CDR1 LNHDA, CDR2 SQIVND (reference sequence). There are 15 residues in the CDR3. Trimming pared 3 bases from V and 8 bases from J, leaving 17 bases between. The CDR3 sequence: CASSIIAGEEDIQYF. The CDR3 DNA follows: TGTGCCAGTAGTATCATAGCAGGAGAGGAGGACATTCAGTACTTC.

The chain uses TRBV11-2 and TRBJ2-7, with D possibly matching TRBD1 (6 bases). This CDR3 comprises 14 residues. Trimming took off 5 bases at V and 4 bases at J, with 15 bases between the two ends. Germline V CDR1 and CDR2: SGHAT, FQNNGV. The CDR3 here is CASSPDRTLYEQYF. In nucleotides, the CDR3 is TGTGCCAGCAGCCCCGACAGGACCTTATACGAGCAGTACTTC.

CDR3 nucleotides: TGTGCCAGCAGCGAACAGGGGTCGGACGGGGAGCTGTTTTTT. Translation gives CASSEQGSDGELFF. The J gene is TRBJ2-2, the V gene TRBV7-9; the match to TRBD1 covers 7 bases. The CDR3 loop spans 14 amino acids. The junction had 7 bases not matched to a gene; V was cut back by 5 bases and J by 7 bases. CDR1 SEHNR and CDR2 FQNEAQ come from the germline V gene (reference sequence).

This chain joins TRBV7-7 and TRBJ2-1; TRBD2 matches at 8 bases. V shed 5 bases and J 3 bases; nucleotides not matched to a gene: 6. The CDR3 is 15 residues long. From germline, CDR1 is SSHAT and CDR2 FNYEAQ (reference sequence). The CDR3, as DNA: TGTGCCAGCAGCCCTCGGGCGGGGGGCTACAATGAGCAGTTCTTC. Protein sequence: CASSPRAGGYNEQFF.

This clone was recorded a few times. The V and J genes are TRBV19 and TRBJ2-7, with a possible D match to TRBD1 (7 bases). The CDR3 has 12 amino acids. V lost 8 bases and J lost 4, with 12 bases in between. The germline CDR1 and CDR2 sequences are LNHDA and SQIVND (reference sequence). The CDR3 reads CASGGTEYEQYF. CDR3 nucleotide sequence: TGTGCCAGTGGCGGGACAGAATACGAGCAGTACTTC.

For the CDR3, the DNA is TGTGCCAGCATGAGGAACTCAAACACCGGGGAGCTGTTTTTT. Translating it yields CASMRNSNTGELFF. This chain links TRBV6-5 with TRBJ2-2; D remains ambiguous. CDR1 is MNHEY and CDR2 is SVGAGI in the germline V gene. Trimming took 7 bases from V and 2 from J, leaving 11 bases between them. The CDR3 runs 14 residues.

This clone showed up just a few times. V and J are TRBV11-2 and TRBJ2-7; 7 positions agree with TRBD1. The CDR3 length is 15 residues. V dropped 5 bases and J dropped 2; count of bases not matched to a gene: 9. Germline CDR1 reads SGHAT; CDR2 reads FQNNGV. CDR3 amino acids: CASSLDRGQTYEQYF. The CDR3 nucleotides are TGTGCCAGCAGCCTTGATAGGGGACAGACCTACGAGCAGTACTTC.

The CDR3 spells CASSLDRNTEAFF. CDR3 nucleotides: TGTGCCAGCAGCTTAGACAGGAACACTGAAGCTTTCTTT. The chain has TRBV13 and TRBJ1-1; no definite D call. Germline V CDR1 and CDR2: PRHDT, FYEKMQ (reference sequence). V dropped 1 base and J dropped 1 base, with 4 bases sitting between them. This CDR3 is 13 amino acids long.

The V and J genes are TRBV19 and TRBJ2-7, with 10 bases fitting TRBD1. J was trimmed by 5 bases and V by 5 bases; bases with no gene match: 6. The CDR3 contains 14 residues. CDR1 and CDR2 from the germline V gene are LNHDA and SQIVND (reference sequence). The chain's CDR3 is CASSSRDRGNEQYF. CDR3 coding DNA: TGTGCCAGTAGTTCCCGGGACAGGGGCAACGAGCAGTACTTC.

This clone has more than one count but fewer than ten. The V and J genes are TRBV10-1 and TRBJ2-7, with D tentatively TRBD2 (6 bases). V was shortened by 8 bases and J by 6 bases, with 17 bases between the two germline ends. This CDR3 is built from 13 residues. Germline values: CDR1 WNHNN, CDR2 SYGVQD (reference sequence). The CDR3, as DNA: TGCGCCAGCGGTAAGGAGGGGTTCGGCGAGCAGTACTTC. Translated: CASGKEGFGEQYF.